This T cell receptor beta chain was documented in a study of cytomegalovirus exposure and HLA in healthy donors. 13 Jbeta primers and 60 Vbeta primers were used for the PCR. Sequencing was performed with immunoSEQ multiplex PCR; in TCRdb, only in-frame clones are kept and a portion is missing. The sample has some 120,000 clones, 75% to 90% seen once. This clone showed up just once. The clonotype originates from a man younger than 40 in good health and CMV-seropositive. The sequencing sample was made of PBMCs.

Here the CDR3 DNA reads TGTGCCAGTAGTATCCCAGGACAGATTTTGGAGACCCAGTACTTC. Residues: CASSIPGQILETQYF. This chain connects TRBV19 to TRBJ2-5; maybe TRBD1 (6 bases). This CDR3 contains 15 residues. The germline V and J ends were trimmed by 3 bases and 5 bases, with 16 bases remaining between them. CDR1 and CDR2 from the germline V gene are LNHDA and SQIVND (reference sequence).